This TCR beta chain was found in a study of cytomegalovirus exposure and HLA in healthy donors. Overall study results and limits: HLA allele associations emerged for some 16,000 TCR beta sequences in a later analysis, at 0.05 false discovery rate. It was confirmed in vitro that a few of the CMV-associated chains were specific for CMV antigens.

V shed 5 bases and J shed 0 bases, with 8 bases lying between them. CDR1 SEHNR and CDR2 FQNEAQ come from the germline V gene (reference sequence). The CDR3 spans 13 residues. PCR amplification relied on 60 Vbeta primers (plus 13 Jbeta primers). The assay was immunoSEQ multiplex PCR, and TCRdb's table has in-frame clones only and misses some. The sample has approximately 260,000 clones; about 83% are singletons. Details on this clone: The antigen is not known.

The receptor was derived from a woman in her thirties or forties in good health and CMV-seropositive. The chain has TRBV7-9 and TRBJ2-7; a weak D match, TRBD1 (5 bases). The specimen sequenced was PBMCs. CDR3 in DNA: TGTGCCAGCAGCCTACAGGTCTCCTACGAGCAGTACTTC. Its protein is CASSLQVSYEQYF.